This T cell receptor (beta chain) was captured by sequencing in a study of T cell responses to AZD1222 COVID-19 vaccine. General study findings and limits: Most donors were white British and more were female, and clonal diversity was possibly underestimated. Without day 14 samples, only post-peak T cell repertoires were studied. Rises in breadth and depth of Spike-specific TCRs came after two AZD1222 doses. Regions 160-218 and 743-854 held dominance among vaccine-associated CD4 TCRs, which spanned spike.

Comments on this clone: The target antigen is unknown.

Method: immunoSEQ multiplex PCR; TCRdb's copy keeps in-frame clones and lacks some. Of approximately 68,000 clones listed, around 88% are singletons. This sequence was found in an adult in good health. The material sequenced was peripheral blood, taken on day 0 of AZD1222 vaccination.

CDR3 amino acids: CASSVSFGGSRYGYTF. The CDR3 DNA follows: TGTGCCAGCAGTGTCTCCTTTGGAGGTTCCCGCTATGGCTACACCTTC. The chain couples TRBV27 to TRBJ1-2; no definite D call. The germline gives CDR1 MNHEY, CDR2 SMNVEV (reference sequence). The CDR3 has 16 amino acids. V was cut by 5 bases and J by 4 bases, with 20 bases left in between.